The 28 T cell receptor beta chains reported below all come from one sample, sequenced in a study of response to subunit inactivated influenza vaccine (dated by TCRdb to 2017 to 2018). Library creation used RT-PCR. TCRdb records Illumina HiSeq 2500 as the sequencer. TCRdb trimmed the raw reads at Q25, called clones with MiXCR and kept productive beta chains. Here each entry gathers all rows of one CDR3 protein and keeps the most common genes and DNA. The sample table lists approximately 500,000 distinct CDR3 sequences, roughly a quarter of them with a count of one. The ten top clones hold 2.5% to 3% of the sample. A further study also used this sample, focusing on T cells expressing NK-cell markers. Per that second paper: 5'RACE template switching, by which a universal primer site and unique molecular identifiers were added, was used to make TCR beta cDNA libraries.

The specimen was CD4+ T cells sorted from PBMCs, collected 11 to 12 days after vaccination. These receptors were taken from a man aged 50 to 60 who received an inactivated influenza vaccine. Donor details come from another sample of the same person, matched by shared clones.

There are a few counts of this clonotype. The chain couples TRBV10-3 to TRBJ2-1; the match to TRBD2 covers 11 bases. Germline CDR1 and CDR2: ENHRY and SYGVKD. The CDR3 is made up of 16 amino acids. Trimming took 1 base from V and 7 from J; bases not matched to a gene: 6. The CDR3 protein is CAISELWASGRNEQFF. The CDR3 region has the DNA TGTGCCATCAGTGAGTTGTGGGCTAGCGGGAGGAATGAGCAGTTCTTC.

The table lists this clonotype with a few counts. The chain is built from TRBV4-2 and TRBJ2-1, with D possibly TRBD1 on 7 matching bases. Trimming cost V 5 bases and J 0 bases, with 17 bases left between them. Germline CDR1 and CDR2: LGHNA and YNFKEQ. This CDR3 spans 17 amino acids. CDR3 nucleotides: TGTGCCAGCAGCTCGACAGGGAGGCTAAGCTCCTACAATGAGCAGTTCTTC. The encoded protein is CASSSTGRLSSYNEQFF.

This chain uses TRBV5-1 with TRBJ2-5; D may match TRBD1 or TRBD2 (5 bases each). The length of the CDR3 is 15 residues. Looked up from germline, CDR1 is SGHRS and CDR2 is YFSETQ. Trimming cost V 0 bases and J 5 bases, with 14 bases left between them. CDR3 sequence reads: CASSLVSGRRETQYF. The CDR3 nucleotides are TGCGCCAGCAGCTTGGTGTCGGGACGGCGGGAGACCCAGTACTTC.

This clonotype occurred a few times. This chain joins TRBV29-1 and TRBJ1-1, with D unresolved. In germline, CDR1 is SQVTM, CDR2 ANQGSEA. CDR3 length: 15 amino acids. V dropped 7 bases and J dropped 5 bases, with 23 bases sitting between them. Here the CDR3 reads CSASTLADPGTEAFF. Here the CDR3 DNA reads TGCAGCGCATCGACACTGGCAGACCCGGGAACTGAAGCTTTCTTT.

This rearrangement joins TRBV27 to TRBJ2-7, with 10 bases aligning to TRBD2. V lost 1 base, J lost 7 bases, and 16 bases stayed unmatched. The CDR3 runs to 18 residues. The germline CDR1 and CDR2 sequences are MNHEY and SMNVEV (reference sequence). Here the CDR3 DNA reads TGTGCCAGCAGTTTATTCGGTCTAGCGGGAGAGGGGCACTGGGAGCAGTACTTC. Its translation: CASSLFGLAGEGHWEQYF.

V and J are TRBV6-1 and TRBJ2-6, with D possibly being TRBD1 (6 bases). This CDR3 contains 17 residues. Germline values: CDR1 MNHNS, CDR2 SASEGT. The V end lost 3 bases, the J end lost 1 base, and 13 bases lay between the germline ends. CDR3 in DNA: TGTGCCAGCAGTGAGGCTGGGACATCTTCTGGGGCCAACGTCCTGACTTTC. Translating it yields CASSEAGTSSGANVLTF.

The sample holds a few counts of this clonotype. The rearrangement links TRBV24-1 to TRBJ2-3; 8 bases match TRBD1. The CDR3 has 16 amino acids. Germline assignment: CDR1 KGHDR and CDR2 SFDVKD. V shed 4 bases and J 2 bases; nucleotides not matched to a gene: 7. The CDR3 spells CATSDPTGDFTDTQYF. In DNA form, the CDR3 reads TGTGCCACCAGTGACCCGACAGGGGATTTCACAGATACGCAGTATTTT.

The chain uses TRBV3-1 and TRBJ2-1; possibly TRBD2 for D (5 bases). Germline CDR1 and CDR2: LGHDT and YNNKEL (reference sequence). V was shortened by 4 bases and J by 10 bases, with 11 bases between the two germline ends. The CDR3 sequence is 12 residues long. CDR3 protein: CASSPSLAEQFF. The CDR3 DNA follows: TGTGCCAGCAGCCCCAGCCTAGCAGAGCAGTTCTTC.

The rearrangement uses TRBV5-1 and TRBJ2-2, with TRBD1 matching 8 bases. The germline gives CDR1 SGHRS, CDR2 YFSETQ. J lost 0 bases, V lost 7 bases, and 5 bases had no gene match. The CDR3 spans 15 residues. CDR3 sequence (DNA): TGCGCCAGCGGCATGGGACAGGCGAACACCGGGGAGCTGTTTTTT. Protein sequence: CASGMGQANTGELFF.

This clonotype has more than one count but fewer than ten. The chain has TRBV27 and TRBJ2-1; 8 bases line up with TRBD2. V gave up 1 base and J gave up 0 bases; unmatched junction bases: 11. This CDR3 comprises 19 residues. Per the germline V gene, CDR1 is MNHEY and CDR2 is SMNVEV (reference sequence). The CDR3 sequence: CASSLYPPQAGGSYNEQFF. For the CDR3, the DNA is TGTGCCAGCAGTTTATATCCCCCTCAGGCGGGAGGCTCCTACAATGAGCAGTTCTTC.

The chain combines TRBV5-1 with TRBJ2-7; D remains unclear. The CDR3 totals 14 residues. Germline loops: CDR1 SGHRS, CDR2 YFSETQ. Trimming left V 0 bases short and J 0 bases short, with 7 bases between. The DNA of the CDR3 is TGCGCCAGCAGCTTGGTTGACCACTCCTACGAGCAGTACTTC. Residues: CASSLVDHSYEQYF.

This clonotype occurred once. The chain employs TRBV30 and TRBJ2-7, with D perhaps TRBD2 (6 bases). Trimming removed 2 bases from V and 5 bases from J, with 16 bases in between. Germline CDR1 and CDR2: GTSNPN and SVGIG (reference sequence). The CDR3 is made up of 14 amino acids. The CDR3 DNA sequence: TGTGCCTGGAGTTCTGGGCCGGGGGTCCACGAGCAGTACTTC. Its translation is CAWSSGPGVHEQYF.

This clonotype was seen a handful of times. V gene TRBV7-9 combines with J gene TRBJ2-5; 13 bases align to TRBD2. The J segment lost 0 bases and the V segment lost 3 bases, leaving 4 bases of the junction unmatched. The CDR3 has 17 residues. The germline CDR1 and CDR2 sequences are SEHNR and FQNEAQ (reference sequence). The CDR3 spells CASSLGTSGANQETQYF. The DNA of the CDR3 is TGTGCCAGCAGCTTGGGGACTAGCGGGGCAAACCAAGAGACCCAGTACTTC.

This clonotype came up once. The rearrangement uses TRBV5-8 and TRBJ1-1; D is perhaps TRBD1 (5 bases). Looked up from germline, CDR1 is SGHTS and CDR2 is YDEGEE. This CDR3 contains 16 residues. The ends were cut back, 5 bases at V and 0 bases at J, with 17 bases in the middle. This CDR3 reads CASRGPGENLNTEAFF. For the CDR3, the DNA is TGTGCCAGCAGGGGTCCGGGGGAAAACCTGAACACTGAAGCTTTCTTT.

This clonotype turned up a few times. The chain links TRBV5-1 to TRBJ2-1; TRBD1 agrees at 7 bases. This CDR3 has 14 amino acids. Germline trimming cut 5 bases from V and 3 bases from J; bases unmatched to any gene: 5. CDR1 and CDR2 (germline): SGHRS, YFSETQ. Written as DNA, the CDR3 is TGCGCCAGCAGTAAGGGACAGAGCTACAATGAGCAGTTCTTC. Translated, it gives CASSKGQSYNEQFF.

The chain has TRBV9 and TRBJ2-1; D tentatively reads TRBD1 or TRBD2 (5 bases each). CDR3 length: 16 residues. V gave up 0 bases and J gave up 2 bases, with 12 bases separating them. The germline gives CDR1 SGDLS, CDR2 YYNGEE. CDR3 DNA sequence: TGTGCCAGCAGCGTAGGCCGGGGCGTCACCTACAATGAGCAGTTCTTC. Amino acids: CASSVGRGVTYNEQFF.

The J gene is TRBJ1-1, the V gene TRBV12-3 or TRBV12-4, with no clear D. Trimming left V 5 bases short and J 6 bases short, with 7 bases between. The CDR3 loop spans 11 amino acids. CDR3 DNA: TGTGCCAGCAGTGTAGGCCCTGAAGCTTTCTTT. Amino acids: CASSVGPEAFF.

This clonotype was found a few times. The V gene is TRBV11-2, the J gene TRBJ2-3; TRBD1 aligns across 9 bases. CDR3 size: 15 residues. Trimming took 3 bases from V and 1 from J; bases not matched to a gene: 2. Germline CDR1 is SGHAT and CDR2 is FQNNGV. The CDR3 spells CASSFGQGRTDTQYF. The DNA of the CDR3 is TGTGCCAGCAGCTTTGGACAGGGGCGCACAGATACGCAGTATTTT.

This clonotype was recorded many times. The chain uses TRBV10-3 and TRBJ1-1, with D unclear. This CDR3 region has 13 residues. Per germline, CDR1 ENHRY and CDR2 SYGVKD. The V and J ends lost 0 bases and 10 bases respectively, with 12 bases between them. In DNA, the CDR3 is TGTGCCATCAGTGAGTCATCTCGGGCGAGAGCTTTCTTT. Protein: CAISESSRARAFF.

The rearrangement uses TRBV7-8 and TRBJ2-1; 8 bases are shared with TRBD1. Germline V gives CDR1 SGHVS, CDR2 FQNEAQ. CDR3 length equals 12 residues. The junction had 3 bases not matched to a gene; V was cut back by 3 bases and J by 11 bases. CDR3 sequence: CASSFTGGKQFF. In nucleotides, the CDR3 is TGTGCCAGCAGCTTTACAGGGGGGAAGCAGTTCTTC.

This chain links TRBV6-5 with TRBJ2-5; tentative D call: TRBD2 (6 bases). Trimming left V 2 bases short and J 5 bases short, with 12 bases between. The length of the CDR3 is 14 residues. Germline loops: CDR1 MNHEY, CDR2 SVGAGI. In DNA form, the CDR3 reads TGTGCCAGCAGTTACGCGGGGAGTGGGGAGACCCAGTACTTC. It specifies CASSYAGSGETQYF.

This clonotype was seen at least ten times. The chain employs TRBV4-1 and TRBJ2-1; D possibly corresponds to TRBD1 (6 bases). The CDR3 runs 14 residues. The germline V gene has CDR1 MGHRA and CDR2 YSYEKL. Trimming took off 5 bases at V and 3 bases at J, with 11 bases between the two ends. CDR3 DNA sequence: TGCGCCAGCAGCGGACAGATAAACTACAATGAGCAGTTCTTC. Translating gives CASSGQINYNEQFF.

The chain is built from TRBV14 and TRBJ2-3; D might be TRBD1 (5 bases). Per germline, CDR1 SGHDN and CDR2 FVKESK. The V end lost 0 bases, the J end lost 2 bases, and 12 bases lay between the germline ends. The CDR3 runs 16 residues. The CDR3 DNA reads TGTGCCAGCAGCCAAGATGGCGGACACTACACAGATACGCAGTATTTT. Encoded protein: CASSQDGGHYTDTQYF.

The genes are TRBV15 and TRBJ2-5; D tentatively fits TRBD1 or TRBD2 (5 bases each). V lost 2 bases and J 2 bases, leaving 12 bases between the germline ends. This CDR3 is 15 amino acids long. CDR1 is LNHNV and CDR2 is YYDKDF in the germline V gene (reference sequence). DNA for the CDR3: TGTGCCACCAGCAGACAGCCGGGGCCACAAGAGACCCAGTACTTC. Protein sequence: CATSRQPGPQETQYF.

This clonotype was seen only a few times. The chain joins TRBV15 to TRBJ2-3, with 14 bases fitting TRBD2. The CDR3 totals 19 residues. Germline V lookup: CDR1 LNHNV, CDR2 YYDKDF (reference sequence). V lost 6 bases, J lost 1 base, and 12 bases stayed unmatched. The DNA of the CDR3 is TGTGCCACCAGAGCTCCTGGGGGACTAGCGGGAGTAGGCACAGATACGCAGTATTTT. Residues: CATRAPGGLAGVGTDTQYF.

V and J are TRBV4-2 and TRBJ1-1; 10 bases map to TRBD1. The germline CDR1 and CDR2 sequences are LGHNA and YNFKEQ. This CDR3 has 15 residues. V lost 1 base, J lost 3 bases, and 2 bases stayed unmatched. The CDR3 region is CASSQAGTGDTEAFF. DNA for the CDR3: TGTGCCAGCAGCCAAGCCGGGACAGGGGACACTGAAGCTTTCTTT.

This clonotype was observed a few times. This rearrangement joins TRBV28 to TRBJ2-3; TRBD1 might be the D (6 bases). CDR3 size: 16 residues. Germline CDR1 and CDR2: MDHEN and SYDVKM. The V and J ends lost 4 bases and 5 bases respectively, with 19 bases between them. The CDR3 DNA sequence: TGTGCCAGCAGTTCCACTCGCAGGGGCCGGGGAGATACGCAGTATTTT. Encoded protein: CASSSTRRGRGDTQYF.

This clonotype came up many times. This chain uses TRBV15 with TRBJ2-1; unclear D gene. The V and J ends lost 5 bases and 0 bases respectively, with 11 bases between them. This CDR3 has 15 amino acids. The germline CDR1 and CDR2 sequences are LNHNV and YYDKDF (reference sequence). CDR3 coding DNA: TGTGCCACCAGCGCCAATCCGTACTCCTACAATGAGCAGTTCTTC. Its translation: CATSANPYSYNEQFF.